This TCR beta chain comes out of a study of cytomegalovirus exposure and HLA in healthy donors. The V end was cut by 4 bases, the J end by 0 bases, with 18 bases between. There are 16 residues in the CDR3. Germline-derived CDR1 and CDR2 are SQVTM and ANQGSEA. The PCR made use of 60 Vbeta and 13 Jbeta primers. TCRdb keeps only in-frame clones here, not all; method: immunoSEQ multiplex PCR. The table has fewer than 150,000 clones, 80% seen once. The sequence was collected from a man between 40 and 49 years old in good health and CMV-seronegative. Source material: PBMCs. This chain links TRBV29-1 with TRBJ2-5, with D possibly matching TRBD1 (6 bases). The CDR3 DNA sequence: TGCAGCGTTGTCCAGGGGAAAAGTATGTACCAAGAGACCCAGTACTTC. The encoded protein is CSVVQGKSMYQETQYF.